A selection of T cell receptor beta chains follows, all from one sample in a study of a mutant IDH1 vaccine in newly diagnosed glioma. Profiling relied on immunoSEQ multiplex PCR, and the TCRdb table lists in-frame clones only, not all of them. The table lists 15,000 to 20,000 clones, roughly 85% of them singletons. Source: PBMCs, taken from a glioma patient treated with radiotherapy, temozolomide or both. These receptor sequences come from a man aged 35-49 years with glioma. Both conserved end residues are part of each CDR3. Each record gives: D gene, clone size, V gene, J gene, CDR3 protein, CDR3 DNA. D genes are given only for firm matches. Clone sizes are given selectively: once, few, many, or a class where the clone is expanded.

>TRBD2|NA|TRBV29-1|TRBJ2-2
CSVEVPSGTPPNTGELFF
TGCAGCGTTGAAGTACCTAGCGGGACCCCCCCGAACACCGGGGAGCTGTTTTTT
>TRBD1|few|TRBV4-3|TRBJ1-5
CASSQETGTLRNQPQHF
TGCGCCAGCAGCCAAGAGACAGGGACCTTAAGAAATCAGCCCCAGCATTTT
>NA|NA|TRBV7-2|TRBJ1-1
CASSSMGADTEAFF
TGTGCCAGCAGCTCCATGGGGGCGGACACTGAAGCTTTCTTT
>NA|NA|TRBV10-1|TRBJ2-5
CASSKATGDRETQYF
TGCGCCAGCAGTAAGGCGACTGGGGACCGGGAGACCCAGTACTTC
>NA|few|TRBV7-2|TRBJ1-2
CASIKGDLNGYTF
TGTGCCAGCATAAAGGGAGACTTGAATGGCTACACCTTC
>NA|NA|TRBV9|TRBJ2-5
CASSVAASVQETQYF
TGTGCCAGCAGCGTAGCGGCTAGCGTTCAAGAGACCCAGTACTTC
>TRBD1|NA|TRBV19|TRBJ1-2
CASSIATDRGPGYTF
TGTGCCAGTAGTATAGCCACGGACAGGGGGCCTGGCTACACCTTC
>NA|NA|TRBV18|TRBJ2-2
CASSPMAGSTGELFF
TGTGCCAGCTCACCGATGGCAGGATCCACCGGGGAGCTGTTTTTT
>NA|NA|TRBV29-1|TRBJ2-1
CSVEASEGQQFF
TGCAGCGTTGAAGCCTCCGAGGGACAGCAGTTCTTC
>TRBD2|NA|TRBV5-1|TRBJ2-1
CASSLEGTASGEQFF
TGCGCCAGCAGCTTGGAAGGTACGGCTAGCGGCGAGCAGTTCTTC
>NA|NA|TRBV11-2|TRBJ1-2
CASSLGIQDYGYTF
TGTGCCAGCAGCTTAGGGATACAGGATTATGGCTACACCTTC
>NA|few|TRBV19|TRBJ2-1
CASGDGVGNEQFF
TGTGCCAGTGGAGACGGCGTGGGCAATGAGCAGTTCTTC
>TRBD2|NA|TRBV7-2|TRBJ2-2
CASSRSGRVGTGELFF
TGTGCCAGCTCGCGGAGCGGGAGAGTAGGAACCGGGGAGCTGTTTTTT
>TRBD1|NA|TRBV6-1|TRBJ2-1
CASRLQGETDEQFF
TGTGCCAGCAGGTTACAGGGGGAGACGGATGAGCAGTTCTTC
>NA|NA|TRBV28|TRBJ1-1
CASSFGGPMNTEAFF
TGTGCCAGCAGTTTCGGGGGACCGATGAACACTGAAGCTTTCTTT
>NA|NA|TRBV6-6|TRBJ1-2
CASRREGYGYTF
TGTGCCAGCAGGAGGGAAGGGTATGGCTACACCTTC
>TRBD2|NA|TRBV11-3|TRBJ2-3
CASSLAGGRGKDTQYF
TGTGCCAGCAGCTTAGCTGGCGGGAGGGGGAAAGATACGCAGTATTTT
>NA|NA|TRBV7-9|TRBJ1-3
CASGVPGNTIYF
TGTGCCAGCGGGGTCCCTGGAAACACCATATATTTT
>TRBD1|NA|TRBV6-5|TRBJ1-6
CASSPLQGARSPLHF
TGTGCCAGCAGTCCCCTTCAGGGGGCACGTTCACCCCTCCACTTT
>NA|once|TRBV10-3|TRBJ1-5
CAISERGANLNQPQHF
TGTGCCATCAGTGAACGGGGGGCAAACCTCAATCAGCCCCAGCATTTT
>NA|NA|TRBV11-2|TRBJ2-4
CASSLERLVYF
TGTGCCAGCAGCTTAGAGCGGCTGGTGTACTTC
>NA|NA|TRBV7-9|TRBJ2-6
CASSLPFSGANVLTF
TGTGCCAGCAGCTTACCCTTCTCTGGGGCCAACGTCCTGACTTTC
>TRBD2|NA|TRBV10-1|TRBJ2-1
CASSESPWGGEQFF
TGCGCCAGCAGTGAGTCGCCCTGGGGAGGGGAGCAGTTCTTC
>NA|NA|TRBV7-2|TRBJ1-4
CASSSRTDEKLFF
TGTGCCAGCAGCTCCCGGACCGACGAAAAACTGTTTTTT
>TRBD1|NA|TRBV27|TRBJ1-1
CASSRRTGFPYSILMNTEAFF
TGTGCCAGCAGTCGACGGACAGGGTTTCCCTACTCTATTCTAATGAACACTGAAGCTTTCTTT
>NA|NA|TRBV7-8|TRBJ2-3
CASSLDQSTDTQYF
TGTGCCAGCAGCTTAGATCAGTCGACAGATACGCAGTATTTT
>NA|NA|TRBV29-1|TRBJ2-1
CSVVSGSSYNEQFF
TGCAGCGTTGTATCGGGGTCCTCCTACAATGAGCAGTTCTTC
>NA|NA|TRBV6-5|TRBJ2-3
CASRKRLITDTQYF
TGTGCCAGCAGAAAGCGGCTAATCACAGATACGCAGTATTTT
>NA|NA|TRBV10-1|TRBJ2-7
CASPKAVGDSLGQYF
TGCGCCAGCCCGAAGGCAGTAGGGGATTCCTTGGGGCAGTACTTC
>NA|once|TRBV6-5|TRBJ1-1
CASQAYRDTEAFF
TGTGCCAGCCAGGCCTACCGGGACACTGAAGCTTTCTTT
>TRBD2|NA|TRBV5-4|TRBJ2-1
CASSLGGGLAARNEQFF
TGTGCCAGCAGCTTGGGTGGGGGACTAGCGGCTCGGAATGAGCAGTTCTTC
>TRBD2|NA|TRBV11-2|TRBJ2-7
CASSLGGGRSSYEQYF
TGTGCCAGCAGCTTAGGTGGCGGGAGGAGCTCCTACGAGCAGTACTTC
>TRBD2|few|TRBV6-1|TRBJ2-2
CASSSGLGAGELFF
TGTGCCAGCAGTTCGGGACTAGGGGCCGGGGAGCTGTTTTTT
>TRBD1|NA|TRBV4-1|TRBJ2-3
CASSPRQGTDTQYF
TGCGCCAGCAGCCCCAGACAGGGGACAGATACGCAGTATTTT
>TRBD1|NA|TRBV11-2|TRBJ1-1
CASSRQGAGNTEAFF
TGTGCCAGCAGCCGACAGGGGGCGGGGAACACTGAAGCTTTCTTT
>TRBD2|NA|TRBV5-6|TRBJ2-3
CASTKGTSDTQYF
TGTGCCAGCACCAAAGGGACTAGCGATACGCAGTATTTT
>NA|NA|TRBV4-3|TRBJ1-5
CASSQDRAGGNQPQHF
TGCGCCAGCAGCCAAGATCGGGCAGGGGGCAATCAGCCCCAGCATTTT
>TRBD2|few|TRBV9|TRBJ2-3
CASSPTSEGADTQYF
TGTGCCAGCAGCCCGACTAGCGAGGGCGCAGATACGCAGTATTTT
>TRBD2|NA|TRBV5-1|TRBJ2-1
CASSLTSGGANEQFF
TGCGCCAGCAGCTTAACTAGCGGGGGGGCCAATGAGCAGTTCTTC
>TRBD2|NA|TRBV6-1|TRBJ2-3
CASKRGTGLTDTQYF
TGTGCCAGCAAGCGGGGGACCGGGTTAACAGATACGCAGTATTTT
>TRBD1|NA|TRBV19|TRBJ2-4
CASSPGDRVDDIQYF
TGTGCCAGTAGTCCAGGGGACAGGGTGGATGACATTCAGTACTTC